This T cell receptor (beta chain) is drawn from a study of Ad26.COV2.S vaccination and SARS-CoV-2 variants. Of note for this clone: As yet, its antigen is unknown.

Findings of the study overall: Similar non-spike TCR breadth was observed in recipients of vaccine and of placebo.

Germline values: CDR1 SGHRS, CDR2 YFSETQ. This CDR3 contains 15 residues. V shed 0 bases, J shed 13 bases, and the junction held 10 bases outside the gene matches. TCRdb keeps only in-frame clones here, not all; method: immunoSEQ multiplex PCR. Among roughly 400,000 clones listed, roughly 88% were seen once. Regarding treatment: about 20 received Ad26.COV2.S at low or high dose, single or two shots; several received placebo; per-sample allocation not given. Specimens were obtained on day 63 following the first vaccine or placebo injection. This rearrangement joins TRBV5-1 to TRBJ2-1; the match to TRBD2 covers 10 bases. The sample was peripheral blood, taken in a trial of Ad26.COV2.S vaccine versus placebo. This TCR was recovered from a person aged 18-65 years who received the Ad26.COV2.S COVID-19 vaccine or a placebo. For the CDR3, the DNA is TGCGCCAGCAGCTTGGGAGAGTCTAGCGGGAGTCCCCAGTTCTTC. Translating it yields CASSLGESSGSPQFF. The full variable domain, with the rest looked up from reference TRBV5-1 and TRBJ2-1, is KAGVTQTPRYLIKTRGQQVTLSCSPISGHRSVSWYQQTPGQGLQFLFEYFSETQRNKGNFPGRFSGRQFSNSRSEMNVSTLELGDSALYLCASSLGESSGSPQFFGPGTRLTVL.